This T cell receptor beta chain appears in the sequencing data of a study of blood T cell repertoires in COVID-19. Study information: Spain, Italy and the United States supplied samples that represented acute and convalescent COVID-19. In each case, the material was cDNA or gDNA derived from T cells, B-cell-depleted T cells, or PBMCs.

Per the original data handling: Counts of nucleated cells, estimated from reference gene primer amplification, were obtained. The protocol was immunoSEQ multiplex PCR, while the TCRdb copy is restricted to in-frame clones and leaves out a portion. That table gives V, J and clone size, and the DNA gave D and trimming. In the table there are 95,000 or so clones, approximately 84% of which are singletons. To note about this clone: This same CDR3 is encoded by further DNA sequences in the sample.

The germline CDR1 and CDR2 sequences are SGHTA and FQGNSA. The CDR3 is 14 residues long. Losses at the gene ends were 2 bases for V and 3 bases for J; bases not matched to a gene: 2. V gene TRBV7-2 combines with J gene TRBJ2-3; 7 positions agree with TRBD2. The sequencing sample was made of peripheral blood. This TCR was recovered from a human donor in a cohort sampled during active COVID-19. CDR3 loop: CASSLTGGTDTQYF. The CDR3 region has the DNA TGTGCCAGCAGCTTAACCGGGGGGACAGATACGCAGTATTTT.